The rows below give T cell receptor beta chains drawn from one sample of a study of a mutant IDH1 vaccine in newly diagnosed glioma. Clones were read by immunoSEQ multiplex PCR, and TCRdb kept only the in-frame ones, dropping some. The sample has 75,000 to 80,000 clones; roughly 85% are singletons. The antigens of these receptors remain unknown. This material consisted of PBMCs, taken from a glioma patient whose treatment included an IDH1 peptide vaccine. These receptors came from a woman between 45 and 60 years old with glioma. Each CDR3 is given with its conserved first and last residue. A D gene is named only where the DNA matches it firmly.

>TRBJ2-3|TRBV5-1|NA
CASRDTQRDTQYF
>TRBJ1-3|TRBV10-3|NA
CAITGVAGNTIYF
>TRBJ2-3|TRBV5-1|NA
CASSLSRMGRITDTQYF
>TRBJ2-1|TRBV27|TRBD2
CASSSGLARNGNEQFF
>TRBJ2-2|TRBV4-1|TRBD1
CASSQSRDRNTGELFF
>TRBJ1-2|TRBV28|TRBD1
CASSLRTGAYGYTF
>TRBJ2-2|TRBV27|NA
CASRVARITGELFF
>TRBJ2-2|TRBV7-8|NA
CASSPHTGELFF
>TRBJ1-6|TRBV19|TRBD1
CASSRRDRGNSPLHF
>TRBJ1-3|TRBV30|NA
CACRRGSGNTIYF
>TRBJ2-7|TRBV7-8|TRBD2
CASSFGLAGAYEQYF
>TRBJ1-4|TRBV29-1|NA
CSVPGKNEKLFF
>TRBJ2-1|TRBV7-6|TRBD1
CASSPRQGHEQFF
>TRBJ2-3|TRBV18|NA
CASSPPSDTQYF
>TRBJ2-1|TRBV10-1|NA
CASSPRSNEQFF
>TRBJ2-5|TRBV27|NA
CASSLSRGWGETQYF
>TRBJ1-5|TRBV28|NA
CASSWTPSHQPQHF
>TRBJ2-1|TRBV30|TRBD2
CAWSQLAGEQFF
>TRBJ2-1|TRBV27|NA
CASSLSPYNEQFF
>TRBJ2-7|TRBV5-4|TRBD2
CASSAGRSGRYEQYF
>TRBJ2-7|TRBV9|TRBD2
CASSVEGGRGYEQYF
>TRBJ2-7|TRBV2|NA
CASSEEVVYEQYF
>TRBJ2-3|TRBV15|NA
CATSSQTGAFTDTQYF
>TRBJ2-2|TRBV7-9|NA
CASSLQGPTGELFF
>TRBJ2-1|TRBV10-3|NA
CAISDRFRRDTAYNEQFF
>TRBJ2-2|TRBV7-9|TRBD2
CASSLPAGALNTGELFF
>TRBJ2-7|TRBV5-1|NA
CASSFDRSVQYF
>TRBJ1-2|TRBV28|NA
CASKKGNYGYTF
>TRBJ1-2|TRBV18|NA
CASSPDREKHTF
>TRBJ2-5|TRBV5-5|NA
CASSLALETQYF
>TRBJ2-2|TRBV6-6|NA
CASRIHLNTGELFF
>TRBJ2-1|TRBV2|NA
CASRDGANEQFF
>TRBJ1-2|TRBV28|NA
CASSLGGAGIYGYTF
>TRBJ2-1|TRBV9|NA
CASSVGGSGNEQFF
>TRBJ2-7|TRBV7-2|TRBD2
CASSLGPAGATYEQYF
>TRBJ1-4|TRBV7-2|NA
CASSLGGERKLFF
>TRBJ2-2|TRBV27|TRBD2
CASSPGTSVPNTGELFF
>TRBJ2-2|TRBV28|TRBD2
CASSSLIYQGLARTGELFF
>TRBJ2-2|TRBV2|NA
CASSAGTGELFF
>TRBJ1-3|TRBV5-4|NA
CASSLDSVAGNTIYF
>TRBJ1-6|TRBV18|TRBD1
CASSDFNRGNSPLHF
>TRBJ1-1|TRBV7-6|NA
CASSPGRENTEAFF
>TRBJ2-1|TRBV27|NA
CASSGYNEQFF
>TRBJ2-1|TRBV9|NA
CASSVGSWDEQFF
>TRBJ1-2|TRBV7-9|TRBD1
CASSGQQGAFNYGYTF
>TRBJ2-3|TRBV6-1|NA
CASSGQGWMGSNTQYF
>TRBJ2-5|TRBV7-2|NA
CASSWVGGGQETQYF
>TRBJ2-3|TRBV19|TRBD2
CASSIALAGPDTQYF
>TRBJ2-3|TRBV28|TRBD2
CASSEGLAGRYTQYF
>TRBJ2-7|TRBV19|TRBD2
CASSGTASIAGLGYEQYF
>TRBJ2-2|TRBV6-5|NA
CASSYPGQANTGELFF
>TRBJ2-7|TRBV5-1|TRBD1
CASSLTGAAYEQYF
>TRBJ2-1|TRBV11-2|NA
CASSSPPSGSYNEQFF